Shown below are 26 T cell receptor beta chains from a single sample sequenced in a study of T-cell memory formation after mild COVID-19. Each CDR3 protein is one row after TCRdb ran MiXCR on the 5' RACE reads. Of 300,000 or so distinct CDR3 sequences in the sample, roughly 15% were seen once. Sequenced: PBMCs or a T cell subset sorted from them (not recorded which). The receptors here all came from a man aged 18 to 30 who had mild COVID-19 (a few samples of this study predate the infection). Cell type and time point are not known.

This clonotype has a handful of counts. The gene calls are TRBV19 and TRBJ1-6; a weak D match, TRBD1 (5 bases). This CDR3 region has 13 residues. CDR1 LNHDA and CDR2 SQIVND come from the germline V gene (reference sequence). V was trimmed by 9 bases and J by 10 bases, leaving 16 bases between them. The CDR3 region has the DNA TGTGCCAGCGCGGGGGAATTAGGGTCACCCCTCCACTTT. This translates into CASAGELGSPLHF.

The chain uses TRBV29-1 and TRBJ1-2; D call uncertain. The CDR3 consists of 12 residues. V was shortened by 2 bases and J by 3 bases, with 7 bases between the two germline ends. Germline-derived CDR1 and CDR2 are SQVTM and ANQGSEA. This chain's CDR3 is CSVENSYYGYTF. The DNA for the CDR3 is TGCAGCGTTGAAAACAGCTACTATGGCTACACCTTC. The variable domain in full, completed from reference TRBV29-1 and TRBJ1-2, reads SAVISQKPSRDICQRGTSLTIQCQVDSQVTMMFWYRQQPGQSLTLIATANQGSEATYESGFVIDKFPISRPNLTFSTLTVSNMSPEDSSIYLCSVENSYYGYTFGSGTRLTVV.

Comment on this clonotype: A much larger clonotype is one base distant, so this may be a read error. The chain has TRBV6-5 and TRBJ2-7; D remains unclear. V lost 6 bases and J lost 3, with 6 bases in between. The CDR3 sequence is 11 residues long. Germline V lookup: CDR1 MNHEY, CDR2 SVGAGI. CDR3 amino acids: CASRYNYEQYF. CDR3 nucleotides: TGTGCCAGCAGGTACAACTACGAGCAGTACTTC.

Only a few counts were recorded for this clonotype. This rearrangement joins TRBV5-8 to TRBJ1-5; 8 bases line up with TRBD1. After removal of 4 bases from V and 9 bases from J, the junction contained 9 bases not matched to a gene. This CDR3 is 14 amino acids long. Looked up from germline, CDR1 is SGHTS and CDR2 is YDEGEE. CDR3 sequence reads: CASSRTGWQSPQHF. CDR3 sequence (DNA): TGTGCCAGCAGCAGGACAGGGTGGCAATCGCCCCAGCATTTT.

V usage is TRBV6-2 or TRBV6-3 and J usage is TRBJ2-7; D might be TRBD1 or TRBD2, each matching 7 bases. Germline V gene lookup returns CDR1 MNHEY and CDR2 SVGEGT. The CDR3 extends over 16 amino acids. V gave up 7 bases and J gave up 1 base, with 20 bases separating them. The DNA for the CDR3 is TGTGCCAGCATATCAAGCGGGACAGCGGGATCCTACGAGCAGTACGTC. Protein sequence: CASISSGTAGSYEQYV.

This clonotype was detected only a few times. The chain has TRBV12-3 or TRBV12-4 and TRBJ2-2, with a weak D call TRBD1 (5 bases). V lost 3 bases and J lost 7, with 12 bases in between. The CDR3 extends over 14 amino acids. CDR3 region: CASSFWGSGGELFF. The DNA for the CDR3 is TGTGCCAGCAGTTTTTGGGGCTCCGGCGGGGAGCTGTTTTTT.

The table lists this clonotype with a few counts. The chain combines TRBV18 with TRBJ1-1; D gene uncertain. Deletions cut 4 bases from V and 0 bases from J, with 9 bases between. The CDR3 covers 14 residues. Germline CDR1 reads KGHSH; CDR2 reads LQKENI. The CDR3 is CASSLDTLNTEAFF. The CDR3 DNA sequence: TGTGCCAGCTCACTCGACACCCTGAACACTGAAGCTTTCTTT. The entire variable domain, with the rest obtained from reference TRBV18 and TRBJ1-1, is as follows: NAGVMQNPRHLVRRRGQEARLRCSPMKGHSHVYWYRQLPEEGLKFMVYLQKENIIDESGMPKERFSAEFPKEGPSILRIQQVVRGDSAAYFCASSLDTLNTEAFFGQGTRLTVV.

This clonotype was picked up a small number of times. The chain joins TRBV5-5 to TRBJ2-3; 9 nucleotides match TRBD2. Trimming removed 1 base from V and 6 bases from J; junction bases left unmatched: 6. The CDR3 loop spans 15 amino acids. Looked up from germline, CDR1 is SGHKS and CDR2 is YYEKEE (reference sequence). The CDR3 DNA follows: TGTGCCAGCAGCTTGCAGATCACTAGCGGGGATACGCAGTATTTT. Protein: CASSLQITSGDTQYF.

The rearrangement joins TRBV4-1 to TRBJ2-7, with TRBD1 matching over 12 bases. Germline loops: CDR1 MGHRA, CDR2 YSYEKL. The J segment lost 4 bases and the V segment lost 4 bases, leaving 5 bases of the junction unmatched. The CDR3 totals 15 residues. In DNA form, the CDR3 reads TGCGCCAGCAGCCTGGGGACAGGGGGCGCGTACGAGCAGTACTTC. Translated: CASSLGTGGAYEQYF.

This chain uses TRBV6-2 or TRBV6-3 with TRBJ2-1; D is undetermined. Germline values: CDR1 MNHEY, CDR2 SVGEGT. V was shortened by 6 bases and J by 0 bases, with 12 bases between the two germline ends. The CDR3 runs to 15 residues. The chain's CDR3 is CASSRLGDSYNEQFF. CDR3 sequence (DNA): TGTGCCAGCAGCCGGCTGGGCGACTCCTACAATGAGCAGTTCTTC.

This clonotype was seen a handful of times. The J gene is TRBJ1-4, the V gene TRBV14; 7 positions match TRBD1. CDR1 SGHDN and CDR2 FVKESK come from the germline V gene. With V trimmed by 0 bases and J by 10 bases, 11 bases remained unmatched. The CDR3 covers 16 residues. The CDR3 bases are TGTGCCAGCAGCCAAGAAGAGGGGGCAAGTCCAAGAAAACTGTTTTTT. Amino acid sequence: CASSQEEGASPRKLFF.

Only a few counts were recorded for this clonotype. J is TRBJ1-6 and V is TRBV18; 12 bases match TRBD1. CDR1 KGHSH and CDR2 LQKENI come from the germline V gene. The CDR3 extends over 17 amino acids. The junction had 7 bases not matched to a gene; V was cut back by 3 bases and J by 7 bases. The CDR3 coding sequence is TGTGCCAGCTCACCTCCGGAGGGGACAGGGGGCAATTCACCCCTCCACTTT. Encoded protein: CASSPPEGTGGNSPLHF.

The chain links TRBV10-3 to TRBJ2-3, with D perhaps matching TRBD1 (5 bases). The CDR3 is 14 amino acids. Germline-derived CDR1 and CDR2 are ENHRY and SYGVKD. V was shortened by 10 bases and J by 1 base, with 15 bases between the two germline ends. The CDR3 reads CATELRAGTDTQYF. The DNA for the CDR3 is TGTGCCACCGAACTCAGGGCTGGCACAGATACGCAGTATTTT.

The gene calls are TRBV6-5 and TRBJ2-7, with a tentative D call TRBD1 (5 bases). The germline V gene encodes CDR1 MNHEY and CDR2 SVGAGI. CDR3 length equals 14 residues. Trimming cost V 2 bases and J 3 bases, with 11 bases left between them. The CDR3 here is CASSYGSGNYEQYF. The CDR3 DNA follows: TGTGCCAGCAGTTACGGGTCAGGGAACTACGAGCAGTACTTC.

The chain employs TRBV12-3 or TRBV12-4 and TRBJ1-4; maybe TRBD1 (6 bases). CDR3 size: 13 residues. Trimming stripped 5 bases from V and 8 bases from J, with 12 bases between. The CDR3 loop is CASSRTGREKLFF. The CDR3 nucleotides read TGTGCCAGCAGTCGTACAGGGAGGGAAAAACTGTTTTTT.

In this sample, this clonotype turned up many times. This chain links TRBV5-1 with TRBJ1-2; possible D gene TRBD1, 6 bases. Trimming stripped 0 bases from V and 5 bases from J, with 11 bases between. Germline V gene sequence: CDR1 SGHRS, CDR2 YFSETQ. CDR3 length: 14 residues. CDR3 sequence: CASSLEAGVYGYTF. The CDR3 region has the DNA TGCGCCAGCAGCTTGGAGGCAGGGGTGTATGGCTACACCTTC.

This clonotype was counted only a few times. V and J are TRBV7-2 and TRBJ2-7; D may be TRBD2 (5 bases). The CDR3 sequence is 13 residues long. Germline CDR1 and CDR2: SGHTA and FQGNSA. Deletions cut 3 bases from V and 6 bases from J, with 12 bases between. CDR3 in DNA: TGTGCCAGCAGCTTCGCTGGAGGTGTCGAGCAGTACGTC. It encodes CASSFAGGVEQYV.

This clonotype was seen a handful of times. The rearrangement uses TRBV28 and TRBJ1-5; a weak D match, TRBD1 (5 bases). This CDR3 is 15 amino acids long. CDR1 and CDR2 from the germline V gene are MDHEN and SYDVKM. The germline V and J ends were trimmed by 10 bases and 5 bases, with 21 bases remaining between them. CDR3 in amino acids: CATGLGRQIYQPQHF. Here the CDR3 DNA reads TGTGCCACAGGGCTCGGAAGGCAAATCTATCAGCCCCAGCATTTT.

This rearrangement joins TRBV6-6 to TRBJ1-1; D not certain. Trimming removed 6 bases at V and 4 bases at J, with 12 bases between. From germline, CDR1 is MNHNY and CDR2 SVGAGI (reference sequence). The CDR3 consists of 13 residues. The CDR3, as DNA: TGTGCCAGCAGCTCCGGACCGAGCACTGAAGCTTTCTTT. Its translation: CASSSGPSTEAFF.

This clonotype has a count of ten or more. In DNA, the CDR3 is TGCGCCAGCAGCTTGGACGGACAGGGGGCCTTCACCGGGGAGCTGTTTTTT. As protein: CASSLDGQGAFTGELFF. The gene calls are TRBV5-1 and TRBJ2-2; the match to TRBD1 covers 11 bases. This CDR3 comprises 17 residues. The trim removed 0 bases at V and 4 bases at J, leaving 5 bases unmatched. Germline assignment: CDR1 SGHRS and CDR2 YFSETQ.

CDR3 sequence reads: CASSLGGLAGGNEQFF. The DNA of the CDR3 is TGTGCCAGCAGCTTAGGTGGACTAGCGGGAGGCAATGAGCAGTTCTTC. The chain links TRBV7-3 to TRBJ2-1; 14 positions match TRBD2. The CDR3 spans 16 residues. J gave up 6 bases and V 2 bases, and 3 bases lay outside the gene matches. CDR1 is SGHTA and CDR2 is FQGTGA in the germline V gene.

In this sample, this clonotype turned up a few times. J is TRBJ2-2 and V is TRBV7-9; 10 nucleotides align to TRBD2. Germline values: CDR1 SEHNR, CDR2 FQNEAQ (reference sequence). This CDR3 has 15 residues. V gave up 5 bases and J gave up 3 bases; unmatched junction bases: 3. Here the CDR3 reads CASSRSGGYTGELFF. The CDR3 coding sequence is TGTGCCAGCAGCCGTAGCGGGGGGTACACCGGGGAGCTGTTTTTT. Together with reference TRBV7-9 and TRBJ2-2, the CDR3 gives the full variable domain: DTGVSQNPRHKITKRGQNVTFRCDPISEHNRLYWYRQTLGQGPEFLTYFQNEAQLEKSRLLSDRFSAERPKGSFSTLEIQRTEQGDSAMYLCASSRSGGYTGELFFGEGSRLTVL.

The chain carries TRBV29-1 and TRBJ2-3; D perhaps matches TRBD2 (6 bases). The CDR3 consists of 16 residues. Trimming removed 4 bases at V and 0 bases at J, with 17 bases between. Germline CDR1 is SQVTM and CDR2 is ANQGSEA. This CDR3 reads CSVVVWDSASTDTQYF. CDR3 bases: TGCAGCGTTGTAGTTTGGGACTCGGCTAGCACAGATACGCAGTATTTT.

This clonotype turned up a few times. The J gene is TRBJ1-6, the V gene TRBV23-1; TRBD1 matches at 7 bases. TRBV23-1 is marked as an open reading frame, function uncertain. The ends lost 6 bases at V and 7 bases at J; junction bases unmatched: 3. The CDR3 spans 13 residues. CDR3 DNA sequence: TGCGCCAGCAGGGGACAGCGCAATTCACCCCTCCACTTT. Amino acids: CASRGQRNSPLHF.

J is TRBJ1-3 and V is TRBV5-1; TRBD1 matches at 7 bases. This CDR3 is built from 15 residues. The ends lost 4 bases at V and 0 bases at J; junction bases unmatched: 4. CDR1 is SGHRS, CDR2 YFSETQ, per germline. The CDR3 DNA reads as TGCGCCAGCAGCGAACAGGGGTACTCTGGAAACACCATATATTTT. Translating it yields CASSEQGYSGNTIYF.

This chain uses TRBV7-6 with TRBJ2-7; D is ambiguous. The germline V gene has CDR1 SGHVS and CDR2 FNYEAQ. The CDR3 covers 13 residues. The V gene lost 1 base and the J gene lost 5 bases, with 9 bases spanning the gap. In DNA form, the CDR3 reads TGTGCCAGCAGCTTAGAGGGCTGGAACGAGCAGTACTTC. Amino acid sequence: CASSLEGWNEQYF.